These 18 T cell receptor beta chains were all obtained from the same sample, sequenced in a study of CD8 T cells in ankylosing spondylitis. What these receptors recognize is not known. Whole-study findings and limits: It appeared that ankylosing spondylitis blood was characterized by a TCR beta motif of under ten highly homologous variants.

TCRdb used MiXCR to reprocess the 5' RACE reads, holding one entry per CDR3 protein. Found here are 200,000 to 250,000 distinct CDR3 sequences, about 18% of them singletons; the top ten hold about 42%. Sequencing was done on a sample of blood, either unsorted or a sorted T cell fraction (not recorded which). The receptor set was obtained from a male donor with ankylosing spondylitis.

J is TRBJ2-2 and V is TRBV27; 8 bases are shared with TRBD1. This CDR3 is 15 amino acids long. Germline V gene sequence: CDR1 MNHEY, CDR2 SMNVEV (reference sequence). V trimming: 5 bases; J trimming: 5 bases; junction bases outside the gene matches: 7. CDR3 nucleotide sequence: TGTGCCAGCAGTGAGACAGGGGTGGATACCGGGGAGCTGTTTTTT. Its protein is CASSETGVDTGELFF.

The chain links TRBV6-1 to TRBJ2-2; tentative D call: TRBD1 (5 bases). This CDR3 contains 15 residues. Trimming cost V 2 bases and J 4 bases, with 11 bases left between them. From germline, CDR1 is MNHNS and CDR2 SASEGT. The DNA for the CDR3 is TGTGCCAGCAGTGAAAGGTGGACAACCACCGGGGAGCTGTTTTTT. Its translation is CASSERWTTTGELFF.

This clonotype occurred a few times. The chain carries TRBV11-2 and TRBJ1-2, with D unresolved. The CDR3 is made up of 12 amino acids. Between the trimmed V and J ends, which lost 5 bases and 4 bases, there was a span of 8 bases. CDR1 and CDR2 from the germline V gene are SGHAT and FQNNGV. Written as DNA, the CDR3 is TGTGCCAGCAGCCCAGACACCTATGGCTACACCTTC. Translated: CASSPDTYGYTF.

The CDR3 DNA is TGTGCCAGCAGTCCCAATTTCTTGGACAATGAGCAGTTCTTC. The encoded protein is CASSPNFLDNEQFF. V usage is TRBV28 and J usage is TRBJ2-1; D gene ambiguous. The CDR3 covers 14 residues. Germline V lookup: CDR1 MDHEN, CDR2 SYDVKM. V was cut by 5 bases and J by 5 bases, with 13 bases left in between.

This rearrangement joins TRBV7-9 to TRBJ2-1; 9 bases match TRBD2. The V and J ends lost 1 base and 6 bases, in that order; junction bases with no gene match: 7. The CDR3 loop spans 16 amino acids. CDR1 is SEHNR, CDR2 FQNEAQ, per germline (reference sequence). CDR3 residues: CASSLVTSGGSNEQFF. CDR3 DNA sequence: TGTGCCAGCAGCTTAGTGACCAGCGGGGGGAGCAATGAGCAGTTCTTC.

This clonotype is a singleton in its sample. V usage is TRBV15 and J usage is TRBJ2-2, with a weak D call TRBD1 (5 bases). This CDR3 is 16 amino acids long. Trimming took off 10 bases at V and 6 bases at J, with 24 bases between the two ends. From germline, CDR1 is LNHNV and CDR2 YYDKDF (reference sequence). The CDR3 DNA reads as TGTGCCATCCCAGGGTCAGGGTTGGGCTCCGCCGGGGAGCTGTTTTTT. It is translated as CAIPGSGLGSAGELFF.

This clonotype turned up a few times. This rearrangement joins TRBV29-1 to TRBJ2-1; D is perhaps TRBD1 (6 bases). The germline CDR1 and CDR2 sequences are SQVTM and ANQGSEA. Trimming stripped 6 bases from V and 10 bases from J, with 13 bases between. The CDR3 extends over 11 amino acids. The CDR3 sequence: CSVEQGSEQFF. CDR3 nucleotide sequence: TGCAGCGTCGAGCAGGGGTCCGAGCAGTTCTTC.

The sample holds a few counts of this clonotype. CDR3 residues: CASSPTGPYNEQFF. The CDR3 DNA sequence: TGTGCCAGCAGTCCGACAGGCCCATACAATGAGCAGTTCTTC. The chain is built from TRBV12-3 or TRBV12-4 and TRBJ2-1; TRBD1 is a possible D gene (6 bases). V lost 5 bases, J lost 4 bases, and 12 bases lay in between. The CDR3 extends over 14 amino acids.

The sample holds a few counts of this clonotype. The V call is TRBV7-2, the J call TRBJ2-3; perhaps TRBD2 as D (6 bases). The CDR3 is 14 amino acids. V was trimmed by 5 bases and J by 4 bases, leaving 13 bases between them. In germline, CDR1 is SGHTA, CDR2 FQGNSA. CDR3 sequence reads: CASSHFPSADTQYF. The CDR3 DNA reads as TGTGCCAGCAGCCACTTCCCTAGCGCAGATACGCAGTATTTT.

The chain couples TRBV9 to TRBJ1-1; D may be TRBD1 (5 bases). V was clipped by 3 bases and J by 6 bases, with 12 bases between them. This CDR3 has 13 amino acids. Germline values: CDR1 SGDLS, CDR2 YYNGEE. CDR3 nucleotides: TGTGCCAGCAGCGATGGGGCTTGGGCTGAAGCTTTCTTT. This translates into CASSDGAWAEAFF.

This clonotype was counted a few times. The J gene is TRBJ1-5, the V gene TRBV9, with D possibly TRBD1 on 6 matching bases. V was trimmed by 3 bases and J by 4 bases, leaving 14 bases between them. Germline CDR1 and CDR2: SGDLS and YYNGEE. This CDR3 contains 15 residues. The DNA for the CDR3 is TGTGCCAGCAGCGCGCAGGGGCGTTGGAATCAGCCCCAGCATTTT. Its protein is CASSAQGRWNQPQHF.

In regard to this clonotype: The germline gene is not matched at one end of the junction; a read error may be the cause. The CDR3 DNA follows: TGCAGTGCTCGAGAAGGCGTCTCCTACGAGCAGTACTTC. The encoded protein is CSAREGVSYEQYF. The chain uses TRBV20-1 and TRBJ2-7; D unclear. Per the germline V gene, CDR1 is DFQATT and CDR2 is SNEGSKA (reference sequence). The CDR3 is 13 residues long.

The V gene is TRBV5-1, the J gene TRBJ2-7; 7 positions match TRBD2. The V segment lost 2 bases and the J segment 0 bases; nucleotides outside the gene matches: 2. The CDR3 is 14 amino acids. Germline loops: CDR1 SGHRS, CDR2 YFSETQ. In DNA form, the CDR3 reads TGCGCCAGCAGCTTAGCGGGGCCCTCCTACGAGCAGTACTTC. Translated, it gives CASSLAGPSYEQYF.

This clonotype was observed a handful of times. The genes are TRBV11-2 and TRBJ1-1, with no clear D. Germline V gene data show CDR1 as SGHAT and CDR2 as FQNNGV. With 3 bases removed from V and 2 bases from J, the gap between germline ends came to 4 bases. This CDR3 has 12 residues. The CDR3 is CASSFDNTEAFF. Here the CDR3 DNA reads TGTGCCAGCAGCTTTGATAACACTGAAGCTTTCTTT.

This clonotype showed up just a few times. The rearrangement links TRBV6-1 to TRBJ2-4; D not certain. Germline CDR1 reads MNHNS; CDR2 reads SASEGT. V was pared by 7 bases and J by 4 bases, with 14 bases between. CDR3 length: 14 residues. This CDR3 is CASTPDTSKNIQYF. Written as DNA, the CDR3 is TGTGCCAGCACCCCTGACACGTCGAAAAACATTCAGTACTTC.

This clonotype turned up a few times. The chain carries TRBV12-3 or TRBV12-4 and TRBJ2-5; D not resolved. This CDR3 region has 14 residues. V was cut by 4 bases and J by 2 bases, with 11 bases left in between. The CDR3 sequence is CASSSADPQETQYF. As DNA, the CDR3 is TGTGCCAGCAGTTCTGCGGACCCTCAAGAGACCCAGTACTTC.

The chain is built from TRBV29-1 and TRBJ2-7, with D maybe TRBD2 (6 bases). The V gene lost 4 bases and the J gene lost 3 bases, with 7 bases spanning the gap. Germline V gene data show CDR1 as SQVTM and CDR2 as ANQGSEA. This CDR3 is 11 amino acids long. CDR3 loop: CSVGGVYEQYF. CDR3 nucleotides: TGCAGCGTTGGGGGGGTCTACGAGCAGTACTTC.

This clonotype was picked up a small number of times. V gene TRBV5-1 combines with J gene TRBJ2-1; D gene ambiguous. Trimming cost V 4 bases and J 0 bases, with 11 bases left between them. Per the germline V gene, CDR1 is SGHRS and CDR2 is YFSETQ. This CDR3 has 15 residues. The CDR3 sequence: CASSTDWDSYNEQFF. CDR3 nucleotides: TGCGCCAGCAGCACAGACTGGGACTCCTACAATGAGCAGTTCTTC.